What follows are 26 T cell receptor beta chains derived from one specimen sequenced in a study of beta chain features in type 1 diabetes. Study findings and constraints: A moderate, significant TCRB CDR3 shortening appeared in type 1 diabetes across four CD4+ subsets.

Their recognized antigens are unknown. Every isolated RNA sample was fully reverse transcribed, so sequencing captured expressed TCRB transcripts. Profiling relied on immunoSEQ multiplex PCR, and the TCRdb table lists in-frame clones only, not all of them. The table includes a few hundred thousand clones, 20% to 25% detected once. The sample consisted of naive CD4+ T cells from blood. These receptors were taken from a woman in her twenties or thirties with type 1 diabetes.

The chain combines TRBV7-8 with TRBJ1-5; D call uncertain. The CDR3 consists of 13 residues. Germline V gene data show CDR1 as SGHVS and CDR2 as FQNEAQ. Between the trimmed V and J ends, which lost 2 bases and 6 bases, there was a span of 8 bases. In DNA, the CDR3 is TGTGCCAGCAGCTTAACCCCGCGTCAGCCCCAGCATTTT. It translates to CASSLTPRQPQHF.

The rearrangement uses TRBV29-1 and TRBJ1-2; 8 positions match TRBD1. The CDR3 has 15 residues. CDR1 and CDR2 from the germline V gene are SQVTM and ANQGSEA. The trim removed 6 bases at V and 5 bases at J, leaving 14 bases unmatched. Here the CDR3 reads CSVEKGTGAIYGYTF. The CDR3 DNA is TGCAGCGTCGAAAAAGGGACAGGTGCGATTTATGGCTACACCTTC.

The CDR3 protein is CASSQDGASGRTDTQYF. In DNA form, the CDR3 reads TGTGCCAGCAGCCAAGATGGGGCTAGCGGGAGAACAGATACGCAGTATTTT. The V call is TRBV4-2, the J call TRBJ2-3, with 10 bases that match TRBD2. Germline CDR1 and CDR2: LGHNA and YNFKEQ. The CDR3 has 17 residues. Losses at the gene ends were 0 bases for V and 3 bases for J; bases not matched to a gene: 6.

Only a few counts were recorded for this clone. The genes are TRBV15 and TRBJ1-2, with no clear D. CDR1 and CDR2 from the germline V gene are LNHNV and YYDKDF (reference sequence). The V end was cut by 3 bases, the J end by 4 bases, with 6 bases between. The length of the CDR3 is 12 residues. CDR3 sequence: CATSRALYGYTF. The CDR3 coding sequence is TGTGCCACCAGCAGGGCTCTCTATGGCTACACCTTC.

This clone was seen a few times. The rearrangement joins TRBV4-1 to TRBJ2-3; TRBD2 agrees at 10 bases. The CDR3 runs to 13 residues. Germline-derived CDR1 and CDR2 are MGHRA and YSYEKL. The J segment lost 5 bases and the V segment lost 6 bases, leaving 2 bases of the junction unmatched. Here the CDR3 DNA reads TGCGCCAGCAGACGACTAGCGGGAGATACGCAGTATTTT. As protein: CASRRLAGDTQYF.

The chain uses TRBV28 and TRBJ2-7; TRBD1 might be the D (5 bases). This CDR3 contains 14 residues. Germline V gene lookup returns CDR1 MDHEN and CDR2 SYDVKM. Trimming removed 6 bases at V and 4 bases at J, with 16 bases between. The CDR3: CASRGQGFGYEQYF. As DNA, the CDR3 is TGTGCCAGCAGGGGGCAGGGATTTGGGTACGAGCAGTACTTC.

The table lists this clone with a few counts. The chain joins TRBV30 to TRBJ1-5; D may be TRBD1 (6 bases). The CDR3 consists of 13 residues. Trimming removed 3 bases at V and 6 bases at J, with 12 bases between. Germline V gene data show CDR1 as GTSNPN and CDR2 as SVGIG (reference sequence). This CDR3 is CAWSHRDGQPQHF. The CDR3 bases are TGTGCCTGGAGCCACAGGGACGGTCAGCCCCAGCATTTT.

This clone came up a few times. The J gene is TRBJ2-7, the V gene TRBV15; the match to TRBD2 covers 8 bases. Trimming at V came to 0 bases and at J to 6 bases, leaving 10 bases not matched to a gene. This CDR3 spans 16 amino acids. Germline assignment: CDR1 LNHNV and CDR2 YYDKDF (reference sequence). CDR3 residues: CATSRDRDGRVFEQYF. The CDR3 DNA follows: TGTGCCACCAGCAGAGATCGGGACGGGAGGGTTTTCGAGCAGTACTTC.

This clone was seen a handful of times. CDR3 sequence reads: CASSLLGQGGTDTQYF. The CDR3 coding sequence is TGCGCCAGCAGCCTCCTGGGACAGGGGGGCACAGATACGCAGTATTTT. The V call is TRBV4-1, the J call TRBJ2-3; 11 nucleotides line up with TRBD1. This CDR3 comprises 16 residues. CDR1 and CDR2 from the germline V gene are MGHRA and YSYEKL. The V gene end was trimmed by 4 bases and the J gene end by 1 base; junction bases not matched to a gene: 4.

The chain is built from TRBV27 and TRBJ2-7; TRBD2 might be the D (5 bases). This CDR3 is built from 14 residues. V lost 5 bases, J lost 2 bases, and 13 bases lay in between. CDR1 and CDR2 from the germline V gene are MNHEY and SMNVEV (reference sequence). The DNA for the CDR3 is TGTGCCAGCAGTCCCCGGCGGGTCGCCTACGAGCAGTACTTC. Amino acids: CASSPRRVAYEQYF.

This clone has just a few counts. This chain joins TRBV5-1 and TRBJ2-7; TRBD2 aligns across 8 bases. V trimming: 7 bases; J trimming: 6 bases; junction bases outside the gene matches: 12. The germline V gene encodes CDR1 SGHRS and CDR2 YFSETQ. There are 14 residues in the CDR3. The CDR3 region is CASGREASGLEQYF. CDR3 nucleotides: TGCGCCAGCGGCCGAGAAGCTAGCGGGCTCGAGCAGTACTTC.

The gene calls are TRBV20-1 and TRBJ1-1; a weak D match, TRBD1 (6 bases). The CDR3 runs to 11 residues. Germline CDR1 DFQATT, CDR2 SNEGSKA (reference sequence). The chain's CDR3 is CTDEGDTEAFF. The CDR3 coding sequence is TGCACCGACGAGGGGGACACTGAAGCTTTCTTT.

This clone came up a few times. V is TRBV29-1 and J is TRBJ2-7; TRBD1 matches 7 bases. V was clipped by 7 bases and J by 2 bases; unmatched bases: 8. CDR3 length: 13 residues. Germline loops: CDR1 SQVTM, CDR2 ANQGSEA. CDR3 DNA: TGCAGCGCCCGACAGGGTGGAGCCTACGAGCAGTACTTC. This sequence encodes CSARQGGAYEQYF.

The chain joins TRBV14 to TRBJ2-1, with 9 nucleotides matching TRBD2. Germline values: CDR1 SGHDN, CDR2 FVKESK. V gave up 0 bases and J gave up 4 bases; unmatched junction bases: 7. The CDR3 extends over 17 amino acids. The CDR3 DNA sequence: TGTGCCAGCAGCCAAGATTTGGCGGGAGGGCCGTACAATGAGCAGTTCTTC. Translation gives CASSQDLAGGPYNEQFF.

The chain has TRBV6-5 and TRBJ2-5; weak D call: TRBD2 (6 bases). The germline V and J ends were trimmed by 9 bases and 2 bases, with 16 bases remaining between them. The CDR3 contains 14 residues. The germline CDR1 and CDR2 sequences are MNHEY and SVGAGI. CDR3 nucleotides: TGTGCCAGTAGTAGCGGAGTGGGGCAAGAGACCCAGTACTTC. Its protein is CASSSGVGQETQYF.

The rearrangement links TRBV2 to TRBJ1-4; TRBD1 matches at 7 bases. Per the germline V gene, CDR1 is SNHLY and CDR2 is FYNNEI. The trim removed 6 bases at V and 5 bases at J, leaving 6 bases unmatched. The CDR3 has 14 amino acids. CDR3 region: CASRGQTVNEKLFF. For the CDR3, the DNA is TGTGCCAGCAGGGGACAGACGGTCAATGAAAAACTGTTTTTT.

The chain has TRBV4-2 and TRBJ1-1; the D is unclear. The germline CDR1 and CDR2 sequences are LGHNA and YNFKEQ. The CDR3 runs to 13 residues. Between the trimmed V and J ends, which lost 4 bases and 1 base, there was a span of 7 bases. The CDR3 here is CASSRQENTEAFF. Here the CDR3 DNA reads TGTGCCAGCAGCCGTCAGGAGAACACTGAAGCTTTCTTT.

This chain uses TRBV12-5 with TRBJ1-5; D uncertain. Per the germline V gene, CDR1 is LGHNT and CDR2 is FRNRAP. This CDR3 spans 13 amino acids. V shed 4 bases and J shed 0 bases, with 4 bases lying between them. In nucleotides, the CDR3 is TGTGCTAGTGGTTCAAATAGCAATCAGCCCCAGCATTTT. This sequence encodes CASGSNSNQPQHF. The entire variable domain, with the rest obtained from reference TRBV12-5 and TRBJ1-5, is as follows: DARVTQTPRHKVTEMGQEVTMRCQPILGHNTVFWYRQTMMQGLELLAYFRNRAPLDDSGMPKDRFSAEMPDATLATLKIQPSEPRDSAVYFCASGSNSNQPQHFGDGTRLSIL.

In this sample, this clone turned up a few times. V and J are TRBV7-9 and TRBJ2-1; D is perhaps TRBD2 (6 bases). This CDR3 is 15 amino acids long. From germline, CDR1 is SEHNR and CDR2 FQNEAQ (reference sequence). Trimming took off 4 bases at V and 7 bases at J, with 17 bases between the two ends. This chain's CDR3 is CASSWGERKGNEQFF. For the CDR3, the DNA is TGTGCCAGCAGCTGGGGGGAGAGAAAAGGTAATGAGCAGTTCTTC.

The chain combines TRBV14 with TRBJ1-2; maybe TRBD1 (6 bases). This CDR3 has 13 residues. V was shortened by 3 bases and J by 7 bases, with 12 bases between the two germline ends. Germline CDR1 is SGHDN and CDR2 is FVKESK. CDR3: CASSQQGIGGYTF. CDR3 sequence (DNA): TGTGCCAGCAGCCAGCAGGGGATAGGTGGCTACACCTTC.

Only a few counts were recorded for this clone. The sample contains more than one DNA sequence encoding this CDR3. The V call is TRBV2, the J call TRBJ2-5; D is perhaps TRBD2 (6 bases). This CDR3 contains 13 residues. Trimming took 4 bases from V and 0 from J, leaving 6 bases between them. Germline CDR1 SNHLY, CDR2 FYNNEI. The CDR3 sequence is CASSGDYQETQYF. CDR3 in DNA: TGTGCCAGCAGTGGGGACTACCAAGAGACCCAGTACTTC.

This clone was seen a handful of times. The chain uses TRBV7-9 and TRBJ2-3; TRBD2 aligns across 12 bases. The CDR3 runs 17 residues. The J segment lost 6 bases and the V segment lost 0 bases, leaving 7 bases of the junction unmatched. CDR1 SEHNR and CDR2 FQNEAQ come from the germline V gene (reference sequence). The CDR3 nucleotides read TGTGCCAGCAGCTTAGCTTGGACTAGCGGGACCGTGGATACGCAGTATTTT. This translates into CASSLAWTSGTVDTQYF.

Only a few counts were recorded for this clone. The V call is TRBV6-1, the J call TRBJ1-1; D possibly corresponds to TRBD1 (5 bases). Germline V gives CDR1 MNHNS, CDR2 SASEGT. The CDR3 has 15 residues. Deletions cut 3 bases from V and 6 bases from J, with 17 bases between. The CDR3 nucleotides are TGTGCCAGCAGTGAGGGAGGCGAGGGGAAGGCTGAAGCTTTCTTT. It encodes CASSEGGEGKAEAFF.

This sequence joins TRBV18 and TRBJ2-5, with D hard to call. Per germline, CDR1 KGHSH and CDR2 LQKENI. The CDR3 sequence is 14 residues long. The V end was cut by 0 bases, the J end by 4 bases, with 9 bases between. The CDR3 sequence: CASSPPGSRETQYF. CDR3 bases: TGTGCCAGCTCACCACCGGGCAGTCGAGAGACCCAGTACTTC.

The rearrangement uses TRBV7-9 and TRBJ2-5; 11 bases fit TRBD2. The CDR3 extends over 15 amino acids. CDR1 and CDR2 from the germline V gene are SEHNR and FQNEAQ (reference sequence). Trimming removed 0 bases from V and 5 bases from J; junction bases left unmatched: 2. The DNA for the CDR3 is TGTGCCAGCAGCTTAGCACTAGCGGGAGTGGAGACCCAGTACTTC. It translates to CASSLALAGVETQYF.

This CDR3 is CASSPSAGELFF. CDR3 DNA sequence: TGTGCCAGCAGCCCCTCTGCCGGGGAGCTGTTTTTT. The rearrangement uses TRBV7-2 and TRBJ2-2; D uncertain. The CDR3 totals 12 residues. Trimming shortened V by 5 bases and J by 6 bases, and 7 bases separated the two germline ends. Germline CDR1 SGHTA, CDR2 FQGNSA. Full variable domain (rest looked up from reference TRBV7-2 and TRBJ2-2): GAGVSQSPSNKVTEKGKDVELRCDPISGHTALYWYRQSLGQGLEFLIYFQGNSAPDKSGLPSDRFSAERTGGSVSTLTIQRTQQEDSAVYLCASSPSAGELFFGEGSRLTVL.